The clone carrying this T cell receptor beta chain came up many times. This entry is derived from a study of regulatory T cells in long-lasting Graves disease. Regarding time point: persistent/refractory GD, antithyroid drugs over 5 years with positive TRAb. The authors made the TCR library using RNA they extracted from PBMCs. The CDR3 is 20 residues long. Trimming took 4 bases from V and 0 from J; bases not matched to a gene: 16. Per germline, CDR1 SEHNR and CDR2 FQNEAQ (reference sequence). Combining iRepertoire HTBI primers with Arm-PCR of CDR3 regions, the authors built TCR beta libraries. TCRdb reprocessed the multiplex PCR reads via MiXCR and lists one record per CDR3 protein. The table has hundreds of thousands of distinct CDR3 sequences, under 25% seen once.

The TCR sequence derives from a female donor with Graves disease. This sequence joins TRBV7-9 and TRBJ2-4; 9 bases are shared with TRBD2. The source was peripheral blood mononuclear cells (PBMCs), collected when the disease was refractory, from a patient treated with antithyroid drugs. The chain's CDR3 is CASSWGGAGGSFLAKNIQYF. The CDR3 DNA follows: TGTGCCAGCAGCTGGGGTGGAGCGGGAGGATCCTTTCTAGCCAAAAACATTCAGTACTTC.